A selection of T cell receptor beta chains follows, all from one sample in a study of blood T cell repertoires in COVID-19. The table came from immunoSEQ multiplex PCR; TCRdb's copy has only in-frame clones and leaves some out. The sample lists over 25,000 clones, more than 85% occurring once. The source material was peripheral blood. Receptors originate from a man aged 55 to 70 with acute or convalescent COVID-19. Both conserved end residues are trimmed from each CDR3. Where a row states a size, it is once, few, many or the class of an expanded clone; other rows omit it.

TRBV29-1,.,SVGLAGTSTDTQY
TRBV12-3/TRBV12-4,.,ASRGGETGELF
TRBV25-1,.,ASSEQGNQPQH
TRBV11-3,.,ASSRFAGDYNEQF
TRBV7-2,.,ASSLAGLVGEQY
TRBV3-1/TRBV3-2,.,ASSLGGFYGYT
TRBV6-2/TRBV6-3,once,ASSRLAGVDTGELF
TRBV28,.,ASSAGTGRDQPQH
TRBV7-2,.,ASSLAWTGVADTQY
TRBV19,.,ASKGGHYNQPQH
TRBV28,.,ASSPPSTDTQY
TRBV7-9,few,ASSLESTGEKLF
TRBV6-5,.,ASSSPGVQETQY
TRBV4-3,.,ASSQQPGRDYEQY
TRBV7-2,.,ASRSGTGGNQPQH
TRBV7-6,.,ASSAAGPRVSGNTIY
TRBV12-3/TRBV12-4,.,ASSPGGLETQY
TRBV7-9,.,ASSLGLADNEQF
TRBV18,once,ASSPTGSGTDTQY
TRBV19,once,ASTFGGGSNTGELF
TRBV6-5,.,ASSYSNRASNEKLF
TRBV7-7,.,ASSLGSRETQY
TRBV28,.,ASSLPPSSGGNQPQH
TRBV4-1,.,ASSQDEAFERF
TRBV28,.,ASSFHRTGRGELF
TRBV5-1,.,ASSLARDRSSDTQY
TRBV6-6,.,ASLRESGPGNTIY
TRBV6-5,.,AIMKTTTDTQY
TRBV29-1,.,SVDSSPGDEQF
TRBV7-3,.,ASSLTGGENTEAF